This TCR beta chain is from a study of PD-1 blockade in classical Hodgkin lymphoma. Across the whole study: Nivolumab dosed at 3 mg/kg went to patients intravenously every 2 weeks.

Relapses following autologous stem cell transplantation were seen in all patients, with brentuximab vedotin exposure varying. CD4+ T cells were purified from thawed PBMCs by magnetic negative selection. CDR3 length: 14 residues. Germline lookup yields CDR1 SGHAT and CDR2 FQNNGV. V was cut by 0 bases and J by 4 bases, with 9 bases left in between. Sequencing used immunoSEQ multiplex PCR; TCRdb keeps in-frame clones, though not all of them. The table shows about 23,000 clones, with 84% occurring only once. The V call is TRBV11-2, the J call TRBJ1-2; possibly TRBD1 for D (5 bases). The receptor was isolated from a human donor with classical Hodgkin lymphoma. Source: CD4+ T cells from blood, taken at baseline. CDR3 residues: CASSLDQGIYGYTF. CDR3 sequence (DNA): TGTGCCAGCAGCTTAGATCAGGGAATCTATGGCTACACCTTC.